Below are 22 T cell receptor beta chains sequenced from a single sample in a study of cytomegalovirus exposure and HLA in healthy donors. The study ran its PCR with 60 Vbeta and 13 Jbeta primers. The repertoire was sequenced with immunoSEQ multiplex PCR; TCRdb's copy has only in-frame clones and lacks some. There are fewer than 150,000 clones in the sample; approximately 69% occur only once, and around 4% lies in the top ten. Sequencing input: PBMCs. All receptors derive from a woman aged 40 to 49 in good health and CMV-seropositive.

V gene TRBV15 combines with J gene TRBJ1-4; D remains ambiguous. The CDR3 runs 18 residues. Trimming left V 0 bases short and J 0 bases short, with 14 bases between. Germline V gene data show CDR1 as LNHNV and CDR2 as YYDKDF (reference sequence). CDR3 nucleotides: TGTGCCACCAGCAGAGATATCCTGGGGAGGGCAACTAATGAAAAACTGTTTTTT. Translation: CATSRDILGRATNEKLFF.

The sample holds one count of this clone. The V call is TRBV7-9, the J call TRBJ1-1; 7 positions match TRBD1. The CDR3 loop spans 15 amino acids. V shed 5 bases and J 6 bases; nucleotides not matched to a gene: 12. Looked up from germline, CDR1 is SEHNR and CDR2 is FQNEAQ (reference sequence). CDR3 sequence: CASSDTDRDSPEAFF. As DNA, the CDR3 is TGTGCCAGCAGCGACACTGATCGGGACAGCCCTGAAGCTTTCTTT.

This clone was picked up one time. The chain combines TRBV28 with TRBJ1-2; 8 nucleotides line up with TRBD1. With 6 bases clipped from V and 8 bases from J, the junction kept 8 bases outside the gene matches. The germline V gene encodes CDR1 MDHEN and CDR2 SYDVKM. The CDR3 spans 13 residues. The CDR3 DNA reads as TGTGCCAGCAGCCCCCGACAGGGGAGAGGCTACACCTTC. Translating gives CASSPRQGRGYTF.

The J gene is TRBJ1-2, the V gene TRBV5-4, with 9 bases lining up with TRBD1. J was trimmed by 7 bases and V by 1 base; bases with no gene match: 11. The length of the CDR3 is 16 residues. Germline assignment: CDR1 SGHNT and CDR2 YYREEE (reference sequence). In nucleotides, the CDR3 is TGTGCCAGCAGCTTGATCCCACAGGGGGCTTCGCCTGGCTACACCTTC. Translating it yields CASSLIPQGASPGYTF.

This rearrangement joins TRBV7-9 to TRBJ2-1; 10 positions match TRBD2. Germline V gene lookup returns CDR1 SEHNR and CDR2 FQNEAQ (reference sequence). The CDR3 has 17 amino acids. V dropped 5 bases and J dropped 4; count of bases not matched to a gene: 11. The CDR3 DNA sequence: TGTGCCAGCAGCACGAATAAGGGAGCGGGAGGGTACAATGAGCAGTTCTTC. Protein sequence: CASSTNKGAGGYNEQFF.

The chain joins TRBV7-9 to TRBJ2-3; TRBD1 matches at 7 bases. The CDR3 runs 15 residues. V shed 5 bases and J 2 bases; nucleotides not matched to a gene: 7. Germline lookup yields CDR1 SEHNR and CDR2 FQNEAQ (reference sequence). CDR3 sequence: CASSGLRGFTDTQYF. CDR3 bases: TGTGCCAGCAGCGGTCTCAGGGGGTTCACAGATACGCAGTATTTT.

CDR3 sequence: CATSGLRATEQYF. As DNA, the CDR3 is TGTGCCACCAGCGGCCTCAGGGCCACCGAGCAGTACTTC. The chain joins TRBV15 to TRBJ2-7, with D perhaps TRBD1 (5 bases). Germline-derived CDR1 and CDR2 are LNHNV and YYDKDF (reference sequence). This CDR3 has 13 amino acids. The germline V and J ends were trimmed by 5 bases and 6 bases, with 14 bases remaining between them.

The gene calls are TRBV6-5 and TRBJ2-5; maybe TRBD1 (6 bases). Germline lookup yields CDR1 MNHEY and CDR2 SVGAGI. V was cut by 0 bases and J by 4 bases, with 12 bases left in between. This CDR3 has 15 residues. The CDR3 here is CASSYSKGGRETQYF. The CDR3 bases are TGTGCCAGCAGTTACTCAAAAGGGGGACGAGAGACCCAGTACTTC.

The V call is TRBV27, the J call TRBJ2-5; 9 nucleotides agree with TRBD1. The CDR3 spans 17 residues. The J segment lost 4 bases and the V segment lost 2 bases, leaving 11 bases of the junction unmatched. CDR1 and CDR2 (germline): MNHEY, SMNVEV (reference sequence). The CDR3 sequence: CASSLRAPGQGRETQYF. Written as DNA, the CDR3 is TGTGCCAGCAGTTTAAGGGCTCCGGGACAGGGTCGAGAGACCCAGTACTTC.

The gene calls are TRBV9 and TRBJ2-3; 10 bases fit TRBD1. CDR1 and CDR2 (germline): SGDLS, YYNGEE. V gave up 2 bases and J gave up 8 bases; unmatched junction bases: 5. There are 14 residues in the CDR3. CDR3 in DNA: TGTGCCAGCAGCGTGGAGGGGGACAGGGGTACGCAGTATTTT. Translation: CASSVEGDRGTQYF.

This clone was detected a few times. V gene TRBV18 combines with J gene TRBJ2-1; 7 bases are shared with TRBD1. With 3 bases clipped from V and 10 bases from J, the junction kept 3 bases outside the gene matches. CDR1 is KGHSH and CDR2 is LQKENI in the germline V gene. The CDR3 runs 12 residues. CDR3 nucleotides: TGTGCCAGCTCACCGGGACAGCCAGAGCAGTTCTTC. Residues: CASSPGQPEQFF.

This clone is categorized as medium-sized. The chain carries TRBV7-2 and TRBJ2-7; 8 bases line up with TRBD1. Per germline, CDR1 SGHTA and CDR2 FQGNSA. The CDR3 is 14 residues long. Losses at the gene ends were 5 bases for V and 4 bases for J; bases not matched to a gene: 7. The CDR3 nucleotides are TGTGCCAGCAGCCAATCGGGACAGGTTTACGAGCAGTACTTC. Translation: CASSQSGQVYEQYF.

This chain joins TRBV30 and TRBJ1-1; 9 bases align to TRBD1. Germline V gene sequence: CDR1 GTSNPN, CDR2 SVGIG (reference sequence). This CDR3 is 14 amino acids long. Losses at the gene ends were 4 bases for V and 4 bases for J; bases not matched to a gene: 7. The CDR3 loop is CAWNRGTGITEAFF. For the CDR3, the DNA is TGTGCCTGGAATAGGGGGACAGGGATCACTGAAGCTTTCTTT.

J is TRBJ2-3 and V is TRBV7-2, with 12 bases matching TRBD2. J gave up 2 bases and V 5 bases, and 11 bases lay outside the gene matches. CDR1 is SGHTA, CDR2 FQGNSA, per germline. The CDR3 contains 18 residues. The CDR3 region has the DNA TGTGCCAGCAGCCGGAAAGGACTAGCGGGGATCTTCACAGATACGCAGTATTTT. Protein sequence: CASSRKGLAGIFTDTQYF.

The chain employs TRBV5-1 and TRBJ2-2; tentative D call: TRBD1 (6 bases). The CDR3 runs to 15 residues. Germline V lookup: CDR1 SGHRS, CDR2 YFSETQ. V lost 4 bases, J lost 5 bases, and 15 bases lay in between. The CDR3 bases are TGCGCCAGCAGCCCGACGACAGGTGGGACCGGGGAGCTGTTTTTT. This gives the protein CASSPTTGGTGELFF.

The chain is built from TRBV14 and TRBJ1-1; TRBD1 might be the D (5 bases). The germline gives CDR1 SGHDN, CDR2 FVKESK. The V end lost 0 bases, the J end lost 1 base, and 15 bases lay between the germline ends. There are 17 residues in the CDR3. The CDR3 protein is CASSQEGAKFKNTEAFF. DNA of the CDR3: TGTGCCAGCAGCCAAGAAGGGGCGAAATTTAAGAACACTGAAGCTTTCTTT.

The V and J genes are TRBV27 and TRBJ2-3; D perhaps matches TRBD1 (5 bases). Germline V CDR1 and CDR2: MNHEY, SMNVEV (reference sequence). The CDR3 is 15 amino acids. V gave up 1 base and J gave up 4 bases, with 12 bases separating them. CDR3 in DNA: TGTGCCAGCAGTTTATTTCAGGGAATCGCAGATACGCAGTATTTT. It translates to CASSLFQGIADTQYF.

The chain links TRBV15 to TRBJ1-1; TRBD1 agrees at 7 bases. This CDR3 contains 15 residues. CDR1 LNHNV and CDR2 YYDKDF come from the germline V gene (reference sequence). With 5 bases clipped from V and 1 base from J, the junction kept 7 bases outside the gene matches. DNA of the CDR3: TGTGCCACCAGCGGATTACAGGGGAAGAACACTGAAGCTTTCTTT. As protein: CATSGLQGKNTEAFF. Full variable domain (outside the CDR3, taken from reference TRBV15 and TRBJ1-1): DAMVIQNPRYQVTQFGKPVTLSCSQTLNHNVMYWYQQKSSQAPKLLFHYYDKDFNNEADTPDNFQSRRPNTSFCFLDIRSPGLGDTAMYLCATSGLQGKNTEAFFGQGTRLTVV.

The chain is built from TRBV6-4 and TRBJ1-4; 7 bases are a match to TRBD1. The J segment lost 8 bases and the V segment lost 2 bases, leaving 8 bases of the junction unmatched. CDR3 length: 15 residues. The germline CDR1 and CDR2 sequences are MRHNA and SNTAGT. For the CDR3, the DNA is TGTGCCAGCAGTGACAGCGACAGGGCCGGGGAAAAACTGTTTTTT. As protein: CASSDSDRAGEKLFF.

J is TRBJ2-7 and V is TRBV6-5; TRBD1 is a possible D gene (6 bases). The CDR3 length is 13 residues. The V gene lost 4 bases and the J gene lost 9 bases, with 16 bases spanning the gap. The germline V gene has CDR1 MNHEY and CDR2 SVGAGI. This chain's CDR3 is CASSSGARTRQYF. DNA of the CDR3: TGTGCCAGCAGTTCAGGGGCCCGGACGAGGCAGTACTTC.

The CDR3: CASSLPSQRDEQFF. The CDR3 coding sequence is TGTGCCAGCAGCCTCCCTTCGCAACGCGATGAGCAGTTCTTC. This chain uses TRBV6-6 with TRBJ2-1; no clear D. Germline CDR1 and CDR2: MNHNY and SVGAGI (reference sequence). The V end was cut by 6 bases, the J end by 8 bases, with 17 bases between. The CDR3 extends over 14 amino acids.

This chain links TRBV7-9 with TRBJ2-2; D gene unclear. Germline V CDR1 and CDR2: SEHNR, FQNEAQ (reference sequence). CDR3 size: 13 residues. V was shortened by 6 bases and J by 3 bases, with 8 bases between the two germline ends. This chain's CDR3 is CASRGRYTGELFF. The CDR3 nucleotides read TGTGCCAGCAGGGGCAGGTACACCGGGGAGCTGTTTTTT. The entire variable domain, with the rest obtained from reference TRBV7-9 and TRBJ2-2, is as follows: DTGVSQNPRHKITKRGQNVTFRCDPISEHNRLYWYRQTLGQGPEFLTYFQNEAQLEKSRLLSDRFSAERPKGSFSTLEIQRTEQGDSAMYLCASRGRYTGELFFGEGSRLTVL.